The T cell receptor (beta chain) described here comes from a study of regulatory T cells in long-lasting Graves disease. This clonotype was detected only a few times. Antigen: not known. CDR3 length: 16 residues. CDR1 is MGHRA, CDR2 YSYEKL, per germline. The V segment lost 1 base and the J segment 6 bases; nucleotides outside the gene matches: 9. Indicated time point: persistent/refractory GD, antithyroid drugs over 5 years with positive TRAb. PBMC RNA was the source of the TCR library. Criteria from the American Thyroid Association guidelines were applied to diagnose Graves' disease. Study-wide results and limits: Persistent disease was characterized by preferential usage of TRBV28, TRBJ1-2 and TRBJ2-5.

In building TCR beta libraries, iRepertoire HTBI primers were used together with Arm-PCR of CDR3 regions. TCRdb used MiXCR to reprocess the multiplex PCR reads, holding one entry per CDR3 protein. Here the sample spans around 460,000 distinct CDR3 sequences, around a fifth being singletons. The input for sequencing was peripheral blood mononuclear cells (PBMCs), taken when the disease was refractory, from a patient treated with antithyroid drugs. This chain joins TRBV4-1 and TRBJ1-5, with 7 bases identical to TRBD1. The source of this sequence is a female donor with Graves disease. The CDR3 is CASSQVGRGRSQPQHF. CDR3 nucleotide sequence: TGCGCCAGCAGCCAAGTTGGCAGGGGGAGGAGTCAGCCCCAGCATTTT.